A single sample is the source of the 18 T cell receptor beta chains below, sequenced in a study of blood T cell repertoires in COVID-19. The method was immunoSEQ multiplex PCR; TCRdb's version includes in-frame clones alone and lacks a portion of them. The sample contains about 59,000 clones, 70% to 85% of which appear only once. Sequenced input: peripheral blood. These receptors all come from a human donor in a cohort sampled during active COVID-19.

The chain employs TRBV7-9 and TRBJ2-7; TRBD2 matches at 10 bases. CDR3 length: 15 amino acids. The J segment lost 0 bases and the V segment lost 5 bases, leaving 4 bases of the junction unmatched. Germline V gives CDR1 SEHNR, CDR2 FQNEAQ (reference sequence). The CDR3 sequence is CASSPRTSGSYEQYF. The CDR3 DNA sequence: TGTGCCAGCAGCCCCCGGACTAGCGGCTCCTACGAGCAGTACTTC.

This CDR3 reads CASSQDRQVTYEQYF. The CDR3 DNA follows: TGCGCCAGCAGCCAAGATCGACAAGTAACCTACGAGCAGTACTTC. The chain recombines TRBV4-3 with TRBJ2-7, with unresolved D. This CDR3 contains 15 residues. With 0 bases removed from V and 2 bases from J, the gap between germline ends came to 11 bases. Germline CDR1 LGHNA, CDR2 YSLEER.

The chain carries TRBV28 and TRBJ2-5; TRBD1 aligns across 7 bases. CDR3 length: 15 residues. Germline CDR1 and CDR2: MDHEN and SYDVKM. V trimming: 6 bases; J trimming: 5 bases; junction bases outside the gene matches: 12. Here the CDR3 DNA reads TGTGCCAGCAGGCCCATGACAGGGAAGGTGGAGACCCAGTACTTC. As protein: CASRPMTGKVETQYF.

V gene TRBV7-9 combines with J gene TRBJ2-7; 10 bases fit TRBD1. V shed 4 bases, J shed 4 bases, and the junction held 10 bases outside the gene matches. CDR1 is SEHNR, CDR2 FQNEAQ, per germline (reference sequence). The CDR3 consists of 16 residues. The CDR3 sequence: CASSSIGGDRGYEQYF. For the CDR3, the DNA is TGTGCCAGCAGCTCCATTGGGGGGGACAGGGGATACGAGCAGTACTTC. The variable domain in full, completed from reference TRBV7-9 and TRBJ2-7, reads DTGVSQNPRHKITKRGQNVTFRCDPISEHNRLYWYRQTLGQGPEFLTYFQNEAQLEKSRLLSDRFSAERPKGSFSTLEIQRTEQGDSAMYLCASSSIGGDRGYEQYFGPGTRLTVT.

The chain recombines TRBV5-1 with TRBJ2-3; 7 nucleotides agree with TRBD1. The CDR3 consists of 13 residues. With V trimmed by 0 bases and J by 9 bases, 4 bases remained unmatched. Germline CDR1 reads SGHRS; CDR2 reads YFSETQ. As DNA, the CDR3 is TGCGCCAGCAGCTTGGTAGACAGGGACACGCAGTATTTT. As protein: CASSLVDRDTQYF.

J is TRBJ1-5 and V is TRBV18, with a possible D match to TRBD1 (5 bases). The length of the CDR3 is 15 residues. V lost 4 bases to trimming and J lost 6 bases, with 16 bases between them. Germline CDR1 reads KGHSH; CDR2 reads LQKENI. CDR3 region: CASSLSRGEGQPQHF. The CDR3 DNA is TGTGCCAGCTCACTCTCCAGAGGGGAGGGTCAGCCCCAGCATTTT.

The rearrangement uses TRBV28 and TRBJ2-3; D may be TRBD2 (5 bases). From germline, CDR1 is MDHEN and CDR2 SYDVKM. CDR3 length: 14 residues. The V gene lost 8 bases and the J gene lost 3 bases, with 15 bases spanning the gap. The CDR3 reads CASVSGIWTDTQYF. CDR3 bases: TGTGCCAGCGTATCGGGGATATGGACAGATACGCAGTATTTT.

The rearrangement uses TRBV29-1 and TRBJ2-7, with 11 bases aligning to TRBD2. With V trimmed by 5 bases and J by 0 bases, 12 bases remained unmatched. The CDR3 is 17 residues long. Germline V gene lookup returns CDR1 SQVTM and CDR2 ANQGSEA. In DNA form, the CDR3 reads TGCAGCGTTTCCCTAGCGGGAGGTGATGTTACCTCCTACGAGCAGTACTTC. As protein: CSVSLAGGDVTSYEQYF.

The J gene is TRBJ1-1, the V gene TRBV6-1; 8 bases are shared with TRBD1. The CDR3 covers 15 residues. Germline V gene lookup returns CDR1 MNHNS and CDR2 SASEGT. The V gene end was trimmed by 2 bases and the J gene end by 4 bases; junction bases not matched to a gene: 6. This CDR3 reads CASSESRTGLTEAFF. Here the CDR3 DNA reads TGTGCCAGCAGTGAATCCAGGACAGGGCTCACTGAAGCTTTCTTT.

This chain links TRBV28 with TRBJ2-7, with 12 bases identical to TRBD2. CDR1 and CDR2 from the germline V gene are MDHEN and SYDVKM. The CDR3 contains 19 residues. Trimming cost V 6 bases and J 6 bases; bases outside gene matches: 21. CDR3 DNA sequence: TGTGCCAGCAGCACACCCTCGGGACTAGCGGGCAACCTACATCGCGAGCAGTACTTC. This sequence encodes CASSTPSGLAGNLHREQYF.

V is TRBV5-5 and J is TRBJ2-4; D perhaps matches TRBD2 (6 bases). CDR1 and CDR2 (germline): SGHKS, YYEKEE (reference sequence). The CDR3 sequence is 13 residues long. V was pared by 4 bases and J by 5 bases, with 10 bases between. The CDR3 sequence is CASSQPGENIQYF. The CDR3 coding sequence is TGTGCCAGCAGCCAACCGGGGGAAAACATTCAGTACTTC.

The V gene is TRBV5-1, the J gene TRBJ2-5, with D unresolved. The ends were cut back, 0 bases at V and 2 bases at J, with 5 bases in the middle. The CDR3 is made up of 13 amino acids. Per germline, CDR1 SGHRS and CDR2 YFSETQ. CDR3 sequence reads: CASSLGSQETQYF. CDR3 sequence (DNA): TGCGCCAGCAGCTTGGGGAGTCAAGAGACCCAGTACTTC.

This clone occurred once. The chain combines TRBV4-3 with TRBJ2-3; 10 bases are a match to TRBD2. V trimming: 1 base; J trimming: 0 bases; junction bases outside the gene matches: 4. The CDR3 sequence is 17 residues long. CDR1 is LGHNA, CDR2 YSLEER, per germline. The CDR3 DNA sequence: TGCGCCAGCAGCCAAGCCCCTAGCGGGAGTAGCACAGATACGCAGTATTTT. Amino acids: CASSQAPSGSSTDTQYF.

The chain has TRBV6-1 and TRBJ2-7; D gene uncertain. From germline, CDR1 is MNHNS and CDR2 SASEGT. Trimming shortened V by 1 base and J by 1 base, and 8 bases separated the two germline ends. The CDR3 is made up of 14 amino acids. CDR3 residues: CASSEVGRSYEQYF. As DNA, the CDR3 is TGTGCCAGCAGTGAAGTGGGCAGATCCTACGAGCAGTACTTC.

There are a few counts of this clone. The J gene is TRBJ1-2, the V gene TRBV3-1 (or the pseudogene TRBV3-2); TRBD1 agrees at 7 bases. The CDR3 is 12 residues long. Germline V gene lookup returns CDR1 LGHDT and CDR2 YNNKEL (reference sequence). With V trimmed by 4 bases and J by 7 bases, 3 bases remained unmatched. In DNA form, the CDR3 reads TGTGCCAGCAGCCCAACAGGGGTTGGCTACACCTTC. This codes for CASSPTGVGYTF.

The chain is built from TRBV27 and TRBJ2-6; the D gene is possibly TRBD2 (5 bases). This CDR3 has 16 amino acids. Trimming pared 4 bases from V and 2 bases from J, leaving 12 bases between. Per the germline V gene, CDR1 is MNHEY and CDR2 is SMNVEV (reference sequence). The CDR3 spells CASSSRGFPGANVLTF. The CDR3 DNA follows: TGTGCCAGCAGTTCACGCGGGTTCCCTGGGGCCAACGTCCTGACTTTC.

The chain links TRBV4-3 to TRBJ2-1; weak D call: TRBD2 (5 bases). This CDR3 is 16 amino acids long. The V gene's germline CDR1 is LGHNA and CDR2 YSLEER. The V end was cut by 0 bases, the J end by 5 bases, with 14 bases between. CDR3 residues: CASSQDDLAGNNEQFF. CDR3 in DNA: TGCGCCAGCAGCCAAGATGACCTAGCCGGTAACAATGAGCAGTTCTTC.

The rearrangement joins TRBV7-2 to TRBJ2-1, with TRBD2 identical over 11 bases. The CDR3 consists of 15 residues. V lost 4 bases and J lost 5; bases outside the gene matches: 4. The germline V gene encodes CDR1 SGHTA and CDR2 FQGNSA. In DNA form, the CDR3 reads TGTGCCAGCAGCTCGACTAGCGGGAAGAACAATGAGCAGTTCTTC. Its protein is CASSSTSGKNNEQFF.